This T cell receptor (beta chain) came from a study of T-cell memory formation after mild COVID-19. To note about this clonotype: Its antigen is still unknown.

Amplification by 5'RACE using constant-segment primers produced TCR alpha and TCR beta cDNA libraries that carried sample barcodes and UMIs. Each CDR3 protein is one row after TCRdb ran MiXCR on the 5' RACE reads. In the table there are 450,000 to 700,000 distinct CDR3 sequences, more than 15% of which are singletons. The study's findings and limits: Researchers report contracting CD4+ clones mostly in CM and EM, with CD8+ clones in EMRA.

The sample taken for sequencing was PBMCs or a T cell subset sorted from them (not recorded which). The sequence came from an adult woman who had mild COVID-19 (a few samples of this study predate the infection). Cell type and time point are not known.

CDR3 DNA: TGTGCCTGGAGCGATACCGGGACTAGCCTCTCCTACGAGCAGTACTTC. Protein sequence: CAWSDTGTSLSYEQYF. The chain has TRBV30 and TRBJ2-7; 9 nucleotides align to TRBD2. The CDR3 loop spans 16 amino acids. The ends lost 3 bases at V and 0 bases at J; junction bases unmatched: 9. The germline CDR1 and CDR2 sequences are GTSNPN and SVGIG (reference sequence).